These T cell receptor beta chains were read from a single sample in a study of T cells in Graves' hyperthyroidism and ophthalmopathy. TCRdb itself ran the multiplex PCR reads through MiXCR, one entry per CDR3 protein. The profile covers roughly 570,000 distinct CDR3 sequences, with about a sixth appearing a single time and around 7.5% taken by the ten largest. Input material: blood. Receptor source: a woman aged 25 to 39 with Graves' hyperthyroidism. The CDR3 runs from the conserved cysteine through the conserved F or W. The order of the fields is D gene, clone size, J gene, V gene, CDR3 DNA, CDR3 protein. The D gene is left open where the match is weak. Where a row states a size, it is once, few, many or the class of an expanded clone; other rows omit it.

D: NA; size: NA; J: TRBJ1-5; V: TRBV12-5; DNA: TGTGCTAGTGGTTTGGTTCGCAATCAGCCCCAGCATTTT; CDR3: CASGLVRNQPQHF
D: TRBD2; size: NA; J: TRBJ2-7; V: TRBV9; DNA: TGTGCCAGCAGCGTACAGCCGGGACTAGAATACGAGCAGTACTTC; CDR3: CASSVQPGLEYEQYF
D: NA; size: few; J: TRBJ2-7; V: TRBV4-1; DNA: TGCGCCAGCAGCGGGCAGGTAACCTACGAGCAGTACTTC; CDR3: CASSGQVTYEQYF
D: NA; size: many; J: TRBJ1-5; V: TRBV2; DNA: TGTGCCAGCAGTACCGTGGAGGAGGGCAATCAGCCCCAGCATTTT; CDR3: CASSTVEEGNQPQHF
D: NA; size: many; J: TRBJ2-5; V: TRBV11-3; DNA: TGTGCCAGCAGCTTATCTACTAGCTTCGGGACCCAGTACTTC; CDR3: CASSLSTSFGTQYF
D: TRBD2; size: many; J: TRBJ2-3; V: TRBV7-2; DNA: TGTGCCAGCAGCTCCTGGACTAGCGGGAGAACAGATACGCAGTATTTT; CDR3: CASSSWTSGRTDTQYF
D: NA; size: NA; J: TRBJ1-5; V: TRBV6-1; DNA: TGTGCCAGCAACACCGGGGGCCCCAATCAGCCCCAGCATTTT; CDR3: CASNTGGPNQPQHF
D: NA; size: NA; J: TRBJ2-7; V: TRBV6-5; DNA: TGTGCCAGCAGTTACCCCCTAGGGGGCGAGCAGTACTTC; CDR3: CASSYPLGGEQYF
D: NA; size: NA; J: TRBJ2-7; V: TRBV5-6; DNA: TGTGCCAGCAGTTTGGACATCTCCTACGAGCAGTACTTC; CDR3: CASSLDISYEQYF
D: NA; size: few; J: TRBJ2-1; V: TRBV20-1; DNA: TGCAGTGCCCCACGAGAAGGGAGCGTAAATGAGCAGTTCTTC; CDR3: CSAPREGSVNEQFF
D: TRBD2; size: few; J: TRBJ2-2; V: TRBV20-1; DNA: TGCAGTGCCCCGTCGGGCGGGAGCGAAGACACCGGGGAGCTGTTTTTT; CDR3: CSAPSGGSEDTGELFF
D: NA; size: many; J: TRBJ2-3; V: TRBV5-1; DNA: TGCGCCAGCAGCGTCGGGGGGCGGGCTGCTAGCACAGATACGCAGTATTTT; CDR3: CASSVGGRAASTDTQYF
D: NA; size: NA; J: TRBJ2-7; V: TRBV10-3; DNA: TGTGCCATCAGTGCGACCCCAAGGACAGACTCCTACGAGCAGTACTTC; CDR3: CAISATPRTDSYEQYF
D: NA; size: few; J: TRBJ2-2; V: TRBV11-2; DNA: TGTGCCAGCAGCTTAGTGGGGTTACACACCGGGGAGCTGTTTTTT; CDR3: CASSLVGLHTGELFF
D: NA; size: many; J: TRBJ2-7; V: TRBV7-3; DNA: TGTGCCAGCAGCTCCCAGATGTCCCGCTTTCGGCAGTACTTC; CDR3: CASSSQMSRFRQYF
D: TRBD2; size: few; J: TRBJ2-1; V: TRBV10-3; DNA: TGTGCCATCAGTGAGAGGACTAGCGGAGAGGACAATGAGCAGTTCTTC; CDR3: CAISERTSGEDNEQFF
D: NA; size: NA; J: TRBJ1-6; V: TRBV24-1; DNA: TGTGCCACCAGTGATGTCCGAATTAGGGTTAAATTCTCACCCCTCCACTTT; CDR3: CATSDVRIRVKFSPLHF
D: NA; size: many; J: TRBJ2-1; V: TRBV2; DNA: TGTGCCAGCACCAAGCGCGATGAGCAGTTCTTC; CDR3: CASTKRDEQFF
D: NA; size: many; J: TRBJ1-1; V: TRBV30; DNA: TGTGCCTGGGGACATCGGAACACTGAAGCTTTCTTT; CDR3: CAWGHRNTEAFF
D: NA; size: few; J: TRBJ1-6; V: TRBV5-4; DNA: TGTGCCAGCAGCCCAGGATCCGAACTTAATTCACCCCTCCACTTT; CDR3: CASSPGSELNSPLHF
D: NA; size: many; J: TRBJ1-5; V: TRBV30; DNA: TGTGCCTGGAAGGGCATTAGCAATCAGCCCCAGCATTTT; CDR3: CAWKGISNQPQHF
D: NA; size: many; J: TRBJ2-7; V: TRBV28; DNA: TGTGCCAGCAGTCCGCTTGAGGGAGGGGGGGCGGAGCAGTACTTC; CDR3: CASSPLEGGGAEQYF
D: TRBD1; size: many; J: TRBJ1-2; V: TRBV10-3; DNA: TGTGCCATCAGTGAGAGACAGGGTCAGAACTATGGCTACACCTTC; CDR3: CAISERQGQNYGYTF
D: NA; size: NA; J: TRBJ2-1; V: TRBV4-3; DNA: TGCGCCAGCAGCCTTGGACAAGCGGGCCCAGTCTCCTACAATGAGCAGTTCTTC; CDR3: CASSLGQAGPVSYNEQFF
D: NA; size: NA; J: TRBJ2-7; V: TRBV18; DNA: TGTGCCAGCTCACCAAATAGGGAAAGCAAGGACGAGCAGTACTTC; CDR3: CASSPNRESKDEQYF
D: TRBD1; size: few; J: TRBJ1-3; V: TRBV7-9; DNA: TGTGCCAGCAGCTCCGACAGGGACTCTGGAAACACCATATATTTT; CDR3: CASSSDRDSGNTIYF
D: NA; size: many; J: TRBJ1-2; V: TRBV12-5; DNA: TGTGCTAGTGGTTTGGTACTTGGGTGGGCAGTCTATGGCTACACCTTC; CDR3: CASGLVLGWAVYGYTF
D: TRBD2; size: NA; J: TRBJ2-7; V: TRBV9; DNA: TGTGCCAGCAGCGATAAGGGGGGGACTAGCGGTACCTACGAGCAGTACTTC; CDR3: CASSDKGGTSGTYEQYF
D: TRBD2; size: NA; J: TRBJ2-5; V: TRBV9; DNA: TGTGCCAGCAGCGTATCGGGACTAGTGGAGACCCAGTACTTC; CDR3: CASSVSGLVETQYF
D: TRBD1; size: many; J: TRBJ1-1; V: TRBV28; DNA: TGTGCCAGCAGTCCCCAGGGGGCGGTCACTGAAGCTTTCTTT; CDR3: CASSPQGAVTEAFF
D: TRBD2; size: many; J: TRBJ2-1; V: TRBV27; DNA: TGTGCCAGCAGTTTTGCCTTGACTAGCGGGAGCTACAATGAGCAGTTCTTC; CDR3: CASSFALTSGSYNEQFF
D: NA; size: many; J: TRBJ2-5; V: TRBV20-1; DNA: TGCAGTGCCCTGGGGTCAGGGGAGACCCAGTACTTC; CDR3: CSALGSGETQYF
D: TRBD1; size: many; J: TRBJ1-1; V: TRBV9; DNA: TGTGCCAGCAGCGCGAACAGGGGGCTCACTGAAGCTTTCTTT; CDR3: CASSANRGLTEAFF
D: TRBD2; size: many; J: TRBJ2-7; V: TRBV11-2; DNA: TGTGCCAGCAGCTTTAGCGGGACTCTGGGTTACGAGCAGTACTTC; CDR3: CASSFSGTLGYEQYF